Presented here are 17 T cell receptor beta chains from one specimen sequenced in a study of cytomegalovirus exposure and HLA in healthy donors. Profiled with immunoSEQ multiplex PCR; TCRdb holds only in-frame clones, not every one. Among more than 90,000 clones listed, about 91% were seen once. The sample comprised PBMCs. These receptors were taken from a man between 18 and 29 years old in good health and CMV-seronegative.

The V and J genes are TRBV10-3 and TRBJ2-2; 10 bases map to TRBD2. The CDR3 is made up of 18 amino acids. CDR1 is ENHRY, CDR2 SYGVKD, per germline. The ends lost 0 bases at V and 6 bases at J; junction bases unmatched: 10. The CDR3 sequence: CAISESPPLAGEAGELFF. The CDR3 DNA reads TGTGCCATCAGTGAGTCCCCACCCCTAGCGGGAGAGGCCGGGGAGCTGTTTTTT.

V is TRBV27 and J is TRBJ2-7; the D gene is possibly TRBD1 (5 bases). Germline V gene data show CDR1 as MNHEY and CDR2 as SMNVEV (reference sequence). Trimming stripped 7 bases from V and 1 base from J, with 14 bases between. The CDR3 is made up of 14 amino acids. The DNA of the CDR3 is TGTGCCAGCATGTATGACAGCCTATCCTACGAGCAGTACTTC. It specifies CASMYDSLSYEQYF.

J is TRBJ2-7 and V is TRBV6-1; no firm D call. CDR3 length equals 14 residues. V lost 6 bases and J 4 bases, leaving 16 bases between the germline ends. The V gene's germline CDR1 is MNHNS and CDR2 SASEGT. This CDR3 reads CASSRDTDRYEQYF. DNA of the CDR3: TGTGCCAGCAGCAGAGACACGGATCGATACGAGCAGTACTTC.

The chain is built from TRBV7-9 and TRBJ1-2, with a tentative D call TRBD1 (6 bases). CDR1 and CDR2 (germline): SEHNR, FQNEAQ (reference sequence). The CDR3 contains 14 residues. The ends were cut back, 1 base at V and 4 bases at J, with 10 bases in the middle. Here the CDR3 reads CASSLEQGGYGYTF. The CDR3 nucleotides read TGTGCCAGCAGCTTAGAACAGGGCGGCTATGGCTACACCTTC.

This chain joins TRBV10-2 and TRBJ2-1; 10 positions agree with TRBD1. Germline-derived CDR1 and CDR2 are WSHSY and SAAADI. V trimming: 6 bases; J trimming: 9 bases; junction bases outside the gene matches: 2. The CDR3 covers 12 residues. The CDR3 protein is CASRGTGVEQFF. In DNA, the CDR3 is TGCGCCAGCAGGGGGACAGGGGTTGAGCAGTTCTTC.

The genes are TRBV28 and TRBJ1-5; 9 positions match TRBD1. The germline V gene has CDR1 MDHEN and CDR2 SYDVKM. The CDR3 is 15 amino acids. Trimming at V came to 6 bases and at J to 4 bases, leaving 7 bases not matched to a gene. Here the CDR3 reads CASSPGTGINQPQHF. The CDR3 DNA is TGTGCCAGCAGCCCCGGGACAGGGATTAATCAGCCCCAGCATTTT.

The J gene is TRBJ2-2, the V gene TRBV28, with a tentative D call TRBD2 (5 bases). Germline CDR1 MDHEN, CDR2 SYDVKM. V lost 2 bases to trimming and J lost 1 base, with 8 bases between them. This CDR3 comprises 15 residues. This CDR3 is CASSLPGMNTGELFF. The DNA for the CDR3 is TGTGCCAGCAGTTTACCGGGGATGAACACCGGGGAGCTGTTTTTT.

The V call is TRBV7-6, the J call TRBJ2-1; possibly TRBD1 for D (5 bases). This CDR3 contains 15 residues. The germline V and J ends were trimmed by 5 bases and 0 bases, with 11 bases remaining between them. The germline gives CDR1 SGHVS, CDR2 FNYEAQ. The CDR3 DNA is TGTGCCAGCAGCCTATCTCAGGGCTCCTACAATGAGCAGTTCTTC. It translates to CASSLSQGSYNEQFF.

The chain couples TRBV28 to TRBJ2-5; TRBD2 matches 9 bases. The length of the CDR3 is 15 residues. Germline V CDR1 and CDR2: MDHEN, SYDVKM. The J segment lost 4 bases and the V segment lost 10 bases, leaving 13 bases of the junction unmatched. CDR3 amino acids: CATLRASGTVETQYF. DNA for the CDR3: TGTGCCACCCTAAGGGCTAGCGGGACTGTAGAGACCCAGTACTTC.

The chain links TRBV19 to TRBJ1-1, with 10 bases aligning to TRBD1. V lost 4 bases, J lost 1 base, and 3 bases stayed unmatched. CDR1 is LNHDA and CDR2 is SQIVND in the germline V gene (reference sequence). The CDR3 sequence is 15 residues long. The CDR3 DNA reads as TGTGCCAGTAGTACGGACAGGGGGTCGAACACTGAAGCTTTCTTT. Amino acid sequence: CASSTDRGSNTEAFF.

V and J are TRBV28 and TRBJ1-2, with D possibly matching TRBD1 (5 bases). V dropped 3 bases and J dropped 1 base, with 9 bases sitting between them. CDR1 and CDR2 from the germline V gene are MDHEN and SYDVKM. This CDR3 has 14 amino acids. CDR3 DNA: TGTGCCAGCAGTTTCCAGGGCCGTAACTATGGCTACACCTTC. It yields the protein CASSFQGRNYGYTF.

The chain combines TRBV30 with TRBJ1-1; D is undetermined. This CDR3 has 15 residues. CDR1 and CDR2 from the germline V gene are GTSNPN and SVGIG (reference sequence). V was clipped by 0 bases and J by 1 base, with 12 bases between them. The CDR3 nucleotides are TGTGCCTGGAGTGTATCCCCGTCCCCGAACACTGAAGCTTTCTTT. This sequence encodes CAWSVSPSPNTEAFF.

This chain connects TRBV5-6 to TRBJ2-1; a possible D gene is TRBD1 (6 bases). The CDR3 covers 14 residues. The V and J ends lost 3 bases and 8 bases respectively, with 15 bases between them. CDR1 SGHDT and CDR2 YYEEEE come from the germline V gene. CDR3 amino acids: CASSYKLGGDEQFF. DNA of the CDR3: TGTGCCAGCAGCTACAAACTAGGGGGAGATGAGCAGTTCTTC.

V gene TRBV6-1 combines with J gene TRBJ1-1; TRBD1 aligns across 7 bases. Per the germline V gene, CDR1 is MNHNS and CDR2 is SASEGT. Trimming cost V 3 bases and J 12 bases; bases outside gene matches: 10. The CDR3 runs 13 residues. CDR3 sequence (DNA): TGTGCCAGCAGTGAGGAGACAGGGTCGACGTCTTTCTTT. Translated: CASSEETGSTSFF.

V usage is TRBV19 and J usage is TRBJ1-2; D not certain. CDR3 length: 12 residues. Germline V gene lookup returns CDR1 LNHDA and CDR2 SQIVND (reference sequence). V lost 7 bases to trimming and J lost 7 bases, with 13 bases between them. CDR3 region: CASIRGNGGYTF. The DNA for the CDR3 is TGTGCCAGTATCCGAGGGAACGGTGGCTACACCTTC.

This clone showed up just a few times. V gene TRBV25-1 combines with J gene TRBJ2-2; tentatively, D is TRBD1 (5 bases). Germline V CDR1 and CDR2: MGHDK, SYGVNS. CDR3 length equals 14 residues. The germline V and J ends were trimmed by 6 bases and 3 bases, with 11 bases remaining between them. The CDR3 spells CASRGTRDTGELFF. The CDR3 coding sequence is TGTGCCAGCAGGGGAACCAGGGACACCGGGGAGCTGTTTTTT.

This chain's CDR3 is CASKAAGTGNQPQHF. The CDR3 region has the DNA TGTGCCAGCAAAGCCGCCGGGACAGGGAATCAGCCCCAGCATTTT. The J gene is TRBJ1-5, the V gene TRBV7-2, with 9 bases that match TRBD1. CDR1 and CDR2 (germline): SGHTA, FQGNSA. This CDR3 region has 15 residues. V shed 7 bases and J 4 bases; nucleotides not matched to a gene: 8.